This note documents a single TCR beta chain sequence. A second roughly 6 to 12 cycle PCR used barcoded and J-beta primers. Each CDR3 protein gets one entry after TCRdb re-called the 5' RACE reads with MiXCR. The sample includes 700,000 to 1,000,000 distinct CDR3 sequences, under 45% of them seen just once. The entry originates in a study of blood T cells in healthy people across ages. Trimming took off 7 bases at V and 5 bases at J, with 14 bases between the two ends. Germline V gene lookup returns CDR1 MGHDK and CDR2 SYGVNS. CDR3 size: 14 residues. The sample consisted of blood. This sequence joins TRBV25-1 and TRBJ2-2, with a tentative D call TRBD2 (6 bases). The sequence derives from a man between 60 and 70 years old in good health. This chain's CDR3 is CASTPTGGTGELFF. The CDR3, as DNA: TGTGCCAGCACCCCGACCGGGGGAACCGGGGAGCTGTTTTTT.